The sequence of this T cell receptor beta chain was determined in a study of blood T cell repertoires in COVID-19. Profiling relied on immunoSEQ multiplex PCR, and the TCRdb table lists in-frame clones only, not all of them. The sample carries tens of thousands of clones, roughly 80% recorded once. Sequenced input: peripheral blood. The sequence was obtained from a man older than 75 with acute or convalescent COVID-19.

CDR3 amino acids: CASSFGSGGTGELFF. The DNA of the CDR3 is TGCGCCAGCAGCTTTGGATCAGGGGGCACCGGGGAGCTGTTTTTT. The rearrangement uses TRBV5-1 and TRBJ2-2; 7 positions match TRBD1. CDR1 is SGHRS and CDR2 is YFSETQ in the germline V gene. The ends lost 2 bases at V and 4 bases at J; junction bases unmatched: 5. The CDR3 has 15 residues.